The sequence of this TCR beta chain was determined in a study of cytotoxic CD8 clonotypes in ibrutinib-treated CLL. Per germline, CDR1 ENHRY and CDR2 SYGVKD. After removal of 0 bases from V and 0 bases from J, the junction contained 13 bases not matched to a gene. The CDR3 length is 21 residues. Some clones are missing from TCRdb's copy, which holds only in-frame ones; the method was immunoSEQ multiplex PCR. The table has approximately 200,000 clones, around 70% seen once; the top ten hold over 10%. This clone is a singleton in its sample. Antigen: not known. Findings and caveats of the study: While tracking circulating CD8+ T-cell counts, baseline clonality exceeded that of age-matched healthy donors. Clonality showed a rise at ibrutinib response that reversed toward baseline at progression.

The chain links TRBV10-3 to TRBJ2-6, with 8 bases aligning to TRBD1. This TCR derives from a human donor with chronic lymphocytic leukemia. This sample comprised PBMCs, obtained after 24 months of ibrutinib treatment. The CDR3 DNA reads as TGTGCCATCAGTGAGTCTGGGGTCGCGGCAGGGGGCGGCTCTGGGGCCAACGTCCTGACTTTC. Residues: CAISESGVAAGGGSGANVLTF.